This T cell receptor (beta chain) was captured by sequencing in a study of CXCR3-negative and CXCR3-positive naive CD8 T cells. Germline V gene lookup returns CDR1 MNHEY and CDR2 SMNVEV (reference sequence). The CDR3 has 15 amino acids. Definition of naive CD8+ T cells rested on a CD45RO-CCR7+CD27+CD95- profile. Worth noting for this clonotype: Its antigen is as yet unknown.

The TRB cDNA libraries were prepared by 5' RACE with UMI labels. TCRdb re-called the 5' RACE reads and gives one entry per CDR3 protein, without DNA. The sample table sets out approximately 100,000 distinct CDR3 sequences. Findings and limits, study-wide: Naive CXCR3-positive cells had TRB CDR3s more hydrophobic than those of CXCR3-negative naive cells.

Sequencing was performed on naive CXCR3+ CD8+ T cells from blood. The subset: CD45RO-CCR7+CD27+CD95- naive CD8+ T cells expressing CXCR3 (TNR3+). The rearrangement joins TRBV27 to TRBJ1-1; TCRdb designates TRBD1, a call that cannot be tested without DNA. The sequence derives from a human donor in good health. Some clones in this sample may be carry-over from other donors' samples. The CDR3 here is CASRPRGTGNTEAFF.